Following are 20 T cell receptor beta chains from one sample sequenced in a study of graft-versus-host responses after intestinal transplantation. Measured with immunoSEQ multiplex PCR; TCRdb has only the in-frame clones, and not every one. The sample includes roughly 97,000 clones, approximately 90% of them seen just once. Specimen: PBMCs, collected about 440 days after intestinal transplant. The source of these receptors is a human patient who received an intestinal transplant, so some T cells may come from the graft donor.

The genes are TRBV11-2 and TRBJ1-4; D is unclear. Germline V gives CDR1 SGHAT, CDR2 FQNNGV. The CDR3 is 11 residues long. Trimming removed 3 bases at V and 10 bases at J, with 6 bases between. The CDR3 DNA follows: TGTGCCAGCAGCTTTTTTGGAAAACTGTTTTTT. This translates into CASSFFGKLFF.

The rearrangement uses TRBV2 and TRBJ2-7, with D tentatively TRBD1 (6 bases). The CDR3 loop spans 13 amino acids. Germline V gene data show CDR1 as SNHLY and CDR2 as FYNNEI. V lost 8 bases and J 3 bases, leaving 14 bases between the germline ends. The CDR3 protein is CASQRDTDYEQYF. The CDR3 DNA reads TGTGCCAGCCAGAGGGACACAGACTACGAGCAGTACTTC.

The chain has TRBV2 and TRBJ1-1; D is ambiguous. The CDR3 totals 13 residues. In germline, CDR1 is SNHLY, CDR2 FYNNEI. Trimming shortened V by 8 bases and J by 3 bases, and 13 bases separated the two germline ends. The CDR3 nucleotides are TGTGCCAGCGGGGTGATCGGAGACACTGAAGCTTTCTTT. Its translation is CASGVIGDTEAFF. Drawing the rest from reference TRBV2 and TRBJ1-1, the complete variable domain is EPEVTQTPSHQVTQMGQEVILRCVPISNHLYFYWYRQILGQKVEFLVSFYNNEISEKSEIFDDQFSVERPDGSNFTLKIRSTKLEDSAMYFCASGVIGDTEAFFGQGTRLTVV.

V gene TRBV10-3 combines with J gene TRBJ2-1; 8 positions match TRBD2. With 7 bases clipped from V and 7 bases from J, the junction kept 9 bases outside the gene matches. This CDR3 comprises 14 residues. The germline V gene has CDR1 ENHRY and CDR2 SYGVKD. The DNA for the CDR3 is TGTGCCATCACCGTCAGCCAGCGGGGGAATGAGCAGTTCTTC. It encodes CAITVSQRGNEQFF.

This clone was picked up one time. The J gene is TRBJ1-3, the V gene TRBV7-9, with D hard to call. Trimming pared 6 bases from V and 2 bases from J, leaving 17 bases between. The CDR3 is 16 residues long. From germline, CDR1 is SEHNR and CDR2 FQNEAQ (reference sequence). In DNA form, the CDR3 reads TGTGCCAGCAGTCCCAACCTGGGGAGAACTGGAAACACCATATATTTT. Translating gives CASSPNLGRTGNTIYF.

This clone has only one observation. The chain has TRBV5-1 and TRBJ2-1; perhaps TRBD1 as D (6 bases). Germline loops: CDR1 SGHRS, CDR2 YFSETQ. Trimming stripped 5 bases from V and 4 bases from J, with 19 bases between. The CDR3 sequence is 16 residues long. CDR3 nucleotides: TGCGCCAGCAGTACTCTACAGGGTCAATCATACAATGAGCAGTTCTTC. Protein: CASSTLQGQSYNEQFF.

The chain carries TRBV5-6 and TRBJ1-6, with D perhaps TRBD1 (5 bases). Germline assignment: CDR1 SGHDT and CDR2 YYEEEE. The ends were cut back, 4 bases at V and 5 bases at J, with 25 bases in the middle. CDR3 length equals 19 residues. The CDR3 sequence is CASSTGRKGPPRDNSPLHF. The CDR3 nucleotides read TGTGCCAGCAGCACGGGACGAAAGGGACCCCCTAGGGATAATTCACCCCTCCACTTT.

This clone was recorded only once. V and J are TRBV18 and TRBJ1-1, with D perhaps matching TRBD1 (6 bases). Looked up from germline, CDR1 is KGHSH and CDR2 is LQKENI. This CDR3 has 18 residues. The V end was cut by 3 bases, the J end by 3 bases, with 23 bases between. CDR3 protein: CASSPTRLQGGTDTEAFF. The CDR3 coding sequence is TGTGCCAGCTCACCGACGAGATTGCAAGGGGGTACAGACACTGAAGCTTTCTTT.

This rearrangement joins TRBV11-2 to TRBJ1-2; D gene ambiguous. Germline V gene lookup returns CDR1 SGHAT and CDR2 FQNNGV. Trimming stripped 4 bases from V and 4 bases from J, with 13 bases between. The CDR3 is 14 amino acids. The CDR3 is CASSSLTAVYGYTF. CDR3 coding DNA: TGTGCCAGCAGCTCCCTGACGGCCGTCTATGGCTACACCTTC.

CDR3: CAAQHPIKATEAFF. Here the CDR3 DNA reads TGTGCCGCACAGCACCCGATTAAGGCGACTGAAGCTTTCTTT. The rearrangement joins TRBV6-1 to TRBJ1-1; no clear D gene. The CDR3 is 14 residues long. Germline V CDR1 and CDR2: MNHNS, SASEGT. The germline V and J ends were trimmed by 11 bases and 5 bases, with 21 bases remaining between them.

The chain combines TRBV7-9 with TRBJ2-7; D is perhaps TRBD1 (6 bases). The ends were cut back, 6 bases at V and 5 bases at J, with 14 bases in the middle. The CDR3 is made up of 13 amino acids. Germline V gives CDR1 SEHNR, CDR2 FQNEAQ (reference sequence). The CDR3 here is CASRPGTIHEQYF. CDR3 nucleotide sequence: TGTGCCAGCAGGCCCGGGACAATCCACGAGCAGTACTTC.

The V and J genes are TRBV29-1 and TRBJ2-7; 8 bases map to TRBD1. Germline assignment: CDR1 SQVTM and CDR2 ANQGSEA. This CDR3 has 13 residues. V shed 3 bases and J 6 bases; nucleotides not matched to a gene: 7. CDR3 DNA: TGCAGCGTTGAGCTCGACAGGGGCACCGAGCAGTACTTC. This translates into CSVELDRGTEQYF.

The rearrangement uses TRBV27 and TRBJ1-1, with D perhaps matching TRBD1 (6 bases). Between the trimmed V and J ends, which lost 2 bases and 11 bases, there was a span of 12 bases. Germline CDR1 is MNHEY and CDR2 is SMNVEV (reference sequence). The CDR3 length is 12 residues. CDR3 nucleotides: TGTGCCAGCAGTTTAAGGGGGGGCAGCGCTTTCTTT. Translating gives CASSLRGGSAFF.

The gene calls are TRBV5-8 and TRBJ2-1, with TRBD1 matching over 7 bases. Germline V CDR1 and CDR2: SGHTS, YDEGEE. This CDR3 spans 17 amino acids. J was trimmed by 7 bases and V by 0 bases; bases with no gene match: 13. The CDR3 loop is CASSLAAPGGGENEQFF. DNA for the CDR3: TGTGCCAGCAGCTTGGCCGCCCCAGGGGGTGGCGAAAATGAGCAGTTCTTC.

CDR3 sequence (DNA): TGCGCCAGCAGCCCGGACACCAACTACAATGAGCAGTTCTTC. This encodes CASSPDTNYNEQFF. J is TRBJ2-1 and V is TRBV4-1; tentative D call: TRBD1 (5 bases). V lost 4 bases and J lost 3, with 10 bases in between. The germline V gene encodes CDR1 MGHRA and CDR2 YSYEKL. The CDR3 covers 14 residues.

The CDR3 sequence: CAISLSSGNNEQFF. CDR3 in DNA: TGTGCCATCAGTTTGTCTAGCGGGAACAATGAGCAGTTCTTC. This chain uses TRBV10-3 with TRBJ2-1, with 9 bases matching TRBD2. Germline V gene sequence: CDR1 ENHRY, CDR2 SYGVKD. V gave up 5 bases and J gave up 5 bases; unmatched junction bases: 4. The CDR3 has 14 residues.

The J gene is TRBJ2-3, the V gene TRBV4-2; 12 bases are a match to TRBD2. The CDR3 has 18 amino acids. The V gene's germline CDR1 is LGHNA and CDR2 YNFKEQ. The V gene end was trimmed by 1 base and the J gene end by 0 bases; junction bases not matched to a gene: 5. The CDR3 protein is CASSQGSSGGASTDTQYF. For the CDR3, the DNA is TGTGCCAGCAGCCAAGGTTCTAGCGGGGGGGCCAGCACAGATACGCAGTATTTT.

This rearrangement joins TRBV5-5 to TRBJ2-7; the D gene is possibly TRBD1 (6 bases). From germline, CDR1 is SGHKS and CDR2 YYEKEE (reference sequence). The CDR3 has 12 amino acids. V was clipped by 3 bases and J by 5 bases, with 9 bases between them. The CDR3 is CASSWDTHEQYF. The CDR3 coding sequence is TGTGCCAGCAGCTGGGACACCCACGAGCAGTACTTC. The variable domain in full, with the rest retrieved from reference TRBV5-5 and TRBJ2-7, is DAGVTQSPTHLIKTRGQQVTLRCSPISGHKSVSWYQQVLGQGPQFIFQYYEKEERGRGNFPDRFSARQFPNYSSELNVNALLLGDSALYLCASSWDTHEQYFGPGTRLTVT.

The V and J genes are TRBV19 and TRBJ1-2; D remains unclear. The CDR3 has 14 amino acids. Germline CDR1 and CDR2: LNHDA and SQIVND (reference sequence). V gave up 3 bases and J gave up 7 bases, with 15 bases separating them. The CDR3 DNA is TGTGCCAGTAGTATCCCCCACGTGGGAGGTGGCTACACCTTC. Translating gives CASSIPHVGGGYTF.

The CDR3: CASNQRLGATEAFF. The CDR3 region has the DNA TGTGCCAGTAATCAAAGGTTAGGAGCTACTGAAGCTTTCTTT. The V and J genes are TRBV19 and TRBJ1-1; D gene unclear. This CDR3 has 14 amino acids. Germline V gene data show CDR1 as LNHDA and CDR2 as SQIVND (reference sequence). Trimming pared 7 bases from V and 5 bases from J, leaving 17 bases between.